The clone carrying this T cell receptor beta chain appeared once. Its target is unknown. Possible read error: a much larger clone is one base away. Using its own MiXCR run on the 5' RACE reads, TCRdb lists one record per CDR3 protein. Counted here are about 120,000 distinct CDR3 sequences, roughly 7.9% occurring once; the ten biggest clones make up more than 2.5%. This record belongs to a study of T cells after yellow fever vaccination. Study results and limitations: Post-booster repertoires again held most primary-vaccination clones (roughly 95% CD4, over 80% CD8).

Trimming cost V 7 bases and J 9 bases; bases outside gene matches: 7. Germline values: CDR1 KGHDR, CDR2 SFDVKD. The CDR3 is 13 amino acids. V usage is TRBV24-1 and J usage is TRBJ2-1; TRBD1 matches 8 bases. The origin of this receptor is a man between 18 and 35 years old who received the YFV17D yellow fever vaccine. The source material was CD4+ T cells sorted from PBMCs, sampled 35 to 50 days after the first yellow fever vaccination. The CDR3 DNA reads TGTGCCACCAGAGACCGTGACAGGGGTGAGCAGTTCTTC. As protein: CATRDRDRGEQFF.